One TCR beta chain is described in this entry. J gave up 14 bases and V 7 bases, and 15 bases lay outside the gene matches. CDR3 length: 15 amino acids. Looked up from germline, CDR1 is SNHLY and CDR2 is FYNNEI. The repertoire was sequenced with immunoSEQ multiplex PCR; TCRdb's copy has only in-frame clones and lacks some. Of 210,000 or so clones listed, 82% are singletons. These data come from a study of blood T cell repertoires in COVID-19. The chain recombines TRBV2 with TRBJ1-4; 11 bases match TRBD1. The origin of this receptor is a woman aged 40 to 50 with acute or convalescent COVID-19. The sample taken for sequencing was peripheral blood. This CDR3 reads CASIPRDRGRNVLFF. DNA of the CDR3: TGTGCCAGCATCCCCCGGGACAGGGGGAGAAATGTCCTGTTTTTT. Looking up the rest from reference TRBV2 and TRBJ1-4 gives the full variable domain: EPEVTQTPSHQVTQMGQEVILRCVPISNHLYFYWYRQILGQKVEFLVSFYNNEISEKSEIFDDQFSVERPDGSNFTLKIRSTKLEDSAMYFCASIPRDRGRNVLFFGSGTQLSVL.